A selection of T cell receptor beta chains follows, all from one sample in a study of identical twins. TCRdb reprocessed the 5' RACE reads via MiXCR and lists one record per CDR3 protein. The sample contains 400,000 to 500,000 distinct CDR3 sequences, 15% to 20% of which appear only once. Sequenced: naive T cells sorted from blood. These receptors all come from a man in his fifties in good health. CDR3s include the opening cysteine and the closing phenylalanine or tryptophan. The D gene is left open where the match is weak. Size is omitted from some rows. Given values are once, few, many or a class for expanded clones.

V gene	clone size	J gene	D gene	CDR3 DNA	CDR3 protein
TRBV20-1	many	TRBJ2-7	.	TGCAGTGCTAGAGATCGAAAGAAGGTGTACGAGCAGTACTTC	CSARDRKKVYEQYF
TRBV6-2/TRBV6-3	few	TRBJ2-7	.	TGTGCCAGCAGGCCACGAACAGGGCTGTACTCCTACGAGCAGTACTTC	CASRPRTGLYSYEQYF
TRBV20-1	few	TRBJ2-7	TRBD2	TGCAGTGCCGCGGGACTAGCGGGATCCTACGAGCAGTACTTC	CSAAGLAGSYEQYF
TRBV6-1	.	TRBJ1-2	TRBD1	TGTGCCAGCACCGGAAGGACAGGCGGTGGCACATATGGCTACACCTTC	CASTGRTGGGTYGYTF
TRBV6-5	.	TRBJ2-1	TRBD2	TGTGCCAGCAGTTACTCACCGGGACTAGCGGGGGGCAATGAGCAGTTCTTC	CASSYSPGLAGGNEQFF
TRBV7-2	.	TRBJ2-1	.	TGTGCCAGCAGCTTAGGTATGGGACCCCACAATGAGCAGTTCTTC	CASSLGMGPHNEQFF
TRBV6-5	many	TRBJ1-1	TRBD1	TGTGCCAGCAATTCCCGGGACAGGGGGAACACTGAAGCTTTCTTT	CASNSRDRGNTEAFF
TRBV2	few	TRBJ2-3	.	TGTGCCAGTCTGGACAGAGATACAGATACGCAGTATTTT	CASLDRDTDTQYF
TRBV6-5	.	TRBJ1-5	.	TGTGCCAGCAGTTCTATCGTCTGGCAGCCCCAGCATTTT	CASSSIVWQPQHF
TRBV7-2	.	TRBJ2-7	.	TGTGCCAGCAGCCGGGACGGACCCTGGGAGCAGTACTTC	CASSRDGPWEQYF
TRBV7-2	many	TRBJ2-7	.	TGTGCCAGCAGCTTAGGGAGCGGGTGGATTCGCGAGCAGTACTTC	CASSLGSGWIREQYF
TRBV20-1	few	TRBJ2-1	.	TGCAGTGCTCGAACCAGTGGTGGCCTCTACAATGAGCAGTTCTTC	CSARTSGGLYNEQFF
TRBV6-5	many	TRBJ1-2	TRBD1	TGTGCCAGCAGAAGGACAGGACGTGGCTACACCTTC	CASRRTGRGYTF
TRBV5-5	.	TRBJ2-7	TRBD2	TGTGCCAGCAGTACAGCGGGAGGCCTCTCCGAGCAGTACTTC	CASSTAGGLSEQYF
TRBV6-5	few	TRBJ2-7	TRBD2	TGTGCCAGCAGTTACTCGCCTAGCGGGGGATACTTGGCTACGGTCGAGCAGTACTTC	CASSYSPSGGYLATVEQYF
TRBV28	.	TRBJ1-1	.	TGTGCCAGCAGGGAGAGCGGGGCCACTGAAGCTTTCTTT	CASRESGATEAFF
TRBV4-2	many	TRBJ1-4	.	TGTGCCAGCAGCCGCTCCGGGACACTTAATGAAAAACTGTTTTTT	CASSRSGTLNEKLFF
TRBV10-2	many	TRBJ2-3	.	TGCGCCAGCAGTGATTGGGGCCGGCGGTCAGATACGCAGTATTTT	CASSDWGRRSDTQYF
TRBV12-3/TRBV12-4	few	TRBJ2-5	.	TGTGCCAGCAGTCTGACGGGCGGGGTGGAGACCCAGTACTTC	CASSLTGGVETQYF